Below are 31 T cell receptor beta chains sequenced from a single sample in a study of identical twins. TCRdb used MiXCR to reprocess the 5' RACE reads, holding one entry per CDR3 protein. The sample carries around 960,000 distinct CDR3 sequences, more than 9% recorded once. These data also formed part of another study, on yellow fever vaccine responses in identical twins.

Input material: PBMCs. Every receptor here comes from a woman between 18 and 29 years old in good health.

This clonotype has a count of ten or more. This chain links TRBV28 with TRBJ2-3, with 7 bases that match TRBD2. The V gene's germline CDR1 is MDHEN and CDR2 SYDVKM. The CDR3 loop spans 15 amino acids. V lost 7 bases, J lost 4 bases, and 11 bases stayed unmatched. The CDR3 region has the DNA TGTGCCAGCACGACGGTCCAAGCGGGATCAGATACGCAGTATTTT. Amino acid sequence: CASTTVQAGSDTQYF.

The chain recombines TRBV18 with TRBJ2-2; D not resolved. The germline gives CDR1 KGHSH, CDR2 LQKENI. Trimming removed 3 bases at V and 5 bases at J, with 13 bases between. The CDR3 loop spans 15 amino acids. CDR3 DNA sequence: TGTGCCAGCTCACCTTGGCCGAGTTTTACCGGGGAGCTGTTTTTT. It yields the protein CASSPWPSFTGELFF.

The count of this clonotype is one. The chain recombines TRBV3-1 with TRBJ2-5, with D hard to call. Between the trimmed V and J ends, which lost 4 bases and 5 bases, there was a span of 14 bases. The CDR3 extends over 14 amino acids. CDR1 and CDR2 (germline): LGHDT, YNNKEL (reference sequence). The CDR3 DNA is TGTGCCAGCAGCCGCCCCGGTGGGTGGGAGACCCAGTACTTC. It translates to CASSRPGGWETQYF.

The chain uses TRBV20-1 and TRBJ1-2; D may be TRBD1 (5 bases). The CDR3 consists of 14 residues. The germline V and J ends were trimmed by 6 bases and 0 bases, with 14 bases remaining between them. Germline V lookup: CDR1 DFQATT, CDR2 SNEGSKA (reference sequence). This CDR3 is CSAPVGGANYGYTF. CDR3 sequence (DNA): TGCAGTGCCCCGGTCGGGGGGGCTAACTATGGCTACACCTTC.

This clonotype was seen a handful of times. The chain links TRBV27 to TRBJ1-5; no reliable D call. V lost 5 bases and J lost 0, with 11 bases in between. Germline CDR1 is MNHEY and CDR2 is SMNVEV (reference sequence). There are 15 residues in the CDR3. CDR3 nucleotides: TGTGCCAGCAGTCCACAGCCGCATAGCAATCAGCCCCAGCATTTT. It encodes CASSPQPHSNQPQHF.

This clonotype was counted only a few times. The chain has TRBV5-1 and TRBJ2-2, with 10 bases identical to TRBD2. In germline, CDR1 is SGHRS, CDR2 YFSETQ. The CDR3 contains 15 residues. The J segment lost 5 bases and the V segment lost 5 bases, leaving 6 bases of the junction unmatched. CDR3 nucleotide sequence: TGCGCCAGCAGTTCTAGCGGGGGTTTAACCGGGGAGCTGTTTTTT. Encoded protein: CASSSSGGLTGELFF.

V and J are TRBV11-2 and TRBJ2-5; D ambiguous. CDR3 size: 15 residues. Trimming pared 5 bases from V and 0 bases from J, leaving 13 bases between. Germline CDR1 and CDR2: SGHAT and FQNNGV. CDR3 protein: CASSLLYGYQETQYF. DNA of the CDR3: TGTGCCAGCAGCCTCCTTTATGGGTACCAAGAGACCCAGTACTTC. Combining the CDR3 with reference TRBV11-2 and TRBJ2-5 gives the whole variable domain EAGVAQSPRYKIIEKRQSVAFWCNPISGHATLYWYQQILGQGPKLLIQFQNNGVVDDSQLPKDRFSAERLKGVDSTLKIQPAKLEDSAVYLCASSLLYGYQETQYFGPGTRLLVL.

This clonotype was recorded only once. The chain couples TRBV10-3 to TRBJ2-1; unclear D gene. This CDR3 is built from 15 residues. From germline, CDR1 is ENHRY and CDR2 SYGVKD. Between the trimmed V and J ends, which lost 10 bases and 0 bases, there was a span of 16 bases. The CDR3 DNA reads as TGTGCCAGCCCGTTAGACACGAGCTCCTACAATGAGCAGTTCTTC. Translation gives CASPLDTSSYNEQFF.

This clonotype was found many times. The chain is built from TRBV12-3 or TRBV12-4 and TRBJ2-7; D not resolved. The CDR3 has 13 amino acids. V was cut by 5 bases and J by 2 bases, with 10 bases left in between. The CDR3 reads CASSPEATYEQYF. The CDR3 DNA follows: TGTGCCAGCAGTCCAGAGGCAACCTACGAGCAGTACTTC.

This clonotype has only a few counts. The V gene is TRBV10-2, the J gene TRBJ2-7, with TRBD1 identical over 9 bases. The CDR3 is 13 residues long. Unmatched junction bases numbered 2, after V lost 6 bases and J lost 2 bases. From germline, CDR1 is WSHSY and CDR2 SAAADI. CDR3 in amino acids: CASRDRGTYEQYF. The CDR3 DNA follows: TGCGCCAGCAGGGACAGGGGTACCTACGAGCAGTACTTC.

This clonotype showed up many times. V is TRBV27 and J is TRBJ2-5; TRBD2 is a possible D gene (6 bases). Germline V gene sequence: CDR1 MNHEY, CDR2 SMNVEV (reference sequence). Trimming left V 4 bases short and J 5 bases short, with 8 bases between. CDR3 length: 12 amino acids. The CDR3, as DNA: TGTGCCAGCAGTTACGGGGGTGAGACCCAGTACTTC. Its protein product is CASSYGGETQYF.

This clonotype has only a few counts. The genes are TRBV9 and TRBJ1-2, with 10 bases matching TRBD1. The CDR3 totals 18 residues. V gave up 0 bases and J gave up 3 bases; unmatched junction bases: 11. From germline, CDR1 is SGDLS and CDR2 YYNGEE. The CDR3 DNA sequence: TGTGCCAGCAGCGTAGGGACAGGGGGAAGGTTCTACGACTATGGCTACACCTTC. Translation: CASSVGTGGRFYDYGYTF. The whole variable domain, remainder taken from reference TRBV9 and TRBJ1-2, is DSGVTQTPKHLITATGQRVTLRCSPRSGDLSVYWYQQSLDQGLQFLIQYYNGEERAKGNILERFSAQQFPDLHSELNLSSLELGDSALYFCASSVGTGGRFYDYGYTFGSGTRLTVV.

In its sample, this clonotype was seen a few times. The chain carries TRBV29-1 and TRBJ2-2, with D possibly matching TRBD2 (6 bases). V shed 7 bases and J shed 6 bases, with 15 bases lying between them. The CDR3 is 13 amino acids. Per the germline V gene, CDR1 is SQVTM and CDR2 is ANQGSEA. Here the CDR3 reads CSALTSSAGELFF. CDR3 in DNA: TGCAGCGCCCTAACTAGCTCAGCCGGGGAGCTGTTTTTT.

V gene TRBV12-3 or TRBV12-4 combines with J gene TRBJ2-1, with 12 bases aligning to TRBD1. The CDR3 has 15 amino acids. V was clipped by 7 bases and J by 6 bases; unmatched bases: 7. This CDR3 reads CASTLGTGGINEQFF. For the CDR3, the DNA is TGTGCCAGCACCCTCGGGACAGGGGGCATCAATGAGCAGTTCTTC.

In its sample, this clonotype was seen a few times. In nucleotides, the CDR3 is TGCGCCAGCGGTTTGGAGGGTATCGACGAGCAGTACTTC. It codes for CASGLEGIDEQYF. The chain combines TRBV5-1 with TRBJ2-7; possible D gene TRBD2, 6 bases. The germline gives CDR1 SGHRS, CDR2 YFSETQ. The CDR3 length is 13 residues. V was trimmed by 7 bases and J by 5 bases, leaving 16 bases between them. The full variable domain, rest sourced from reference TRBV5-1 and TRBJ2-7, is KAGVTQTPRYLIKTRGQQVTLSCSPISGHRSVSWYQQTPGQGLQFLFEYFSETQRNKGNFPGRFSGRQFSNSRSEMNVSTLELGDSALYLCASGLEGIDEQYFGPGTRLTVT.

In its sample, this clonotype was seen a few times. The gene calls are TRBV5-4 and TRBJ1-1, with D perhaps matching TRBD1 (5 bases). V gave up 6 bases and J gave up 1 base, with 13 bases separating them. This CDR3 has 14 residues. Germline V lookup: CDR1 SGHNT, CDR2 YYREEE (reference sequence). Here the CDR3 reads CASNYLDRNTEAFF. CDR3 DNA sequence: TGTGCCAGCAACTACCTTGACAGGAACACTGAAGCTTTCTTT.

CDR3 amino acids: CSARAGVSTDTQYF. DNA of the CDR3: TGCAGTGCTAGGGCAGGGGTTAGCACAGATACGCAGTATTTT. J is TRBJ2-3 and V is TRBV20-1, with a weak D call TRBD1 (6 bases). The germline V and J ends were trimmed by 3 bases and 0 bases, with 10 bases remaining between them. The CDR3 runs 14 residues. Germline CDR1 DFQATT, CDR2 SNEGSKA (reference sequence).

This chain links TRBV20-1 with TRBJ2-1; TRBD2 matches 8 bases. CDR1 and CDR2 (germline): DFQATT, SNEGSKA (reference sequence). Germline trimming cut 0 bases from V and 9 bases from J; bases unmatched to any gene: 7. CDR3 length: 14 amino acids. The CDR3 spells CSARDPRGGSEQFF. The CDR3 region has the DNA TGCAGTGCTAGAGACCCCCGGGGGGGGAGTGAGCAGTTCTTC.

This CDR3 reads CAISRTSGNLDNEQFF. CDR3 coding DNA: TGTGCCATCAGTAGGACTAGCGGGAACCTCGACAATGAGCAGTTCTTC. V usage is TRBV10-3 and J usage is TRBJ2-1, with 12 bases that match TRBD2. Per the germline V gene, CDR1 is ENHRY and CDR2 is SYGVKD. The CDR3 spans 16 residues. V dropped 5 bases and J dropped 5; count of bases not matched to a gene: 7.

This clonotype showed up just a few times. This chain uses TRBV10-3 with TRBJ2-2; D possibly corresponds to TRBD2 (6 bases). This CDR3 is built from 14 residues. Germline loops: CDR1 ENHRY, CDR2 SYGVKD. V lost 1 base, J lost 5 bases, and 8 bases lay in between. The CDR3, as DNA: TGTGCCATCAGTGAGTTGGGGAGGACCGGGGAGCTGTTTTTT. Translated, it gives CAISELGRTGELFF.

To note about this clonotype: With a much larger clone just one base away, this may be a read error. This chain uses TRBV7-3 with TRBJ2-1, with 7 bases aligning to TRBD2. The CDR3 is 19 amino acids. J was trimmed by 4 bases and V by 6 bases; bases with no gene match: 21. CDR1 is SGHTA, CDR2 FQGTGA, per germline. CDR3 region: CASRDTLAEPPPRYNEQFF. CDR3 in DNA: TGTGCCAGCAGAGACACGCTAGCGGAACCGCCCCCTCGGTACAATGAGCAGTTCTTC.

This chain uses TRBV6-1 with TRBJ2-4; D tentatively reads TRBD1 or TRBD2 (5 bases each). Between the trimmed V and J ends, which lost 5 bases and 0 bases, there was a span of 11 bases. Germline CDR1 reads MNHNS; CDR2 reads SASEGT. The CDR3 is 15 residues long. CDR3 sequence: CASSIHGTAKNIQYF. The CDR3 DNA follows: TGTGCCAGCAGTATCCACGGGACAGCCAAAAACATTCAGTACTTC.

This clonotype occurred many times. The chain recombines TRBV5-6 with TRBJ2-7; D is possibly TRBD2 (5 bases). Germline CDR1 and CDR2: SGHDT and YYEEEE. The CDR3 runs to 13 residues. Trimming took off 4 bases at V and 7 bases at J, with 15 bases between the two ends. CDR3 in DNA: TGTGCCAGCAGCCAGCTAAGATCGGGGGAGCAGTACTTC. It yields the protein CASSQLRSGEQYF.

A few counts support this clonotype. This rearrangement joins TRBV4-1 to TRBJ1-2, with D possibly matching TRBD1 (5 bases). Germline loops: CDR1 MGHRA, CDR2 YSYEKL. The CDR3 runs 16 residues. Trimming cost V 6 bases and J 1 base, with 18 bases left between them. The CDR3 region has the DNA TGCGCCAGCAGGGGGGACCAGGGACGGGGTAACTATGGCTACACCTTC. This codes for CASRGDQGRGNYGYTF.

The chain carries TRBV20-1 and TRBJ2-1; D call uncertain. The germline V and J ends were trimmed by 3 bases and 5 bases, with 17 bases remaining between them. This CDR3 is built from 15 residues. Germline V lookup: CDR1 DFQATT, CDR2 SNEGSKA (reference sequence). The CDR3 region has the DNA TGCAGTGCTAGTAGTGTACGTCTTGGGGACAATGAGCAGTTCTTC. It is translated as CSASSVRLGDNEQFF.

This clonotype has a handful of counts. This chain links TRBV28 with TRBJ2-1; weak D call: TRBD1 (6 bases). The V and J ends lost 2 bases and 8 bases respectively, with 19 bases between them. The CDR3 sequence is 16 residues long. Germline CDR1 MDHEN, CDR2 SYDVKM. The CDR3 nucleotides are TGTGCCAGCAGTTTAGAGAACCGGGACATAAAGGATGAGCAGTTCTTC. Amino acids: CASSLENRDIKDEQFF. The complete variable domain, with remaining parts taken from reference TRBV28 and TRBJ2-1, reads DVKVTQSSRYLVKRTGEKVFLECVQDMDHENMFWYRQDPGLGLRLIYFSYDVKMKEKGDIPEGYSVSREKKERFSLILESASTNQTSMYLCASSLENRDIKDEQFFGPGTRLTVL.

This clonotype was recorded many times. The chain uses TRBV12-3 or TRBV12-4 and TRBJ2-1, with 8 bases aligning to TRBD2. V lost 7 bases and J lost 0; bases outside the gene matches: 8. The length of the CDR3 is 16 residues. The CDR3 DNA follows: TGTGCCAGCACCAGAGTCGGGGGGGACTCCTACAATGAGCAGTTCTTC. As protein: CASTRVGGDSYNEQFF.

In regard to this clonotype: The conserved phenylalanine or tryptophan normally closing the CDR3 is absent here, so this likely arose from a read error. Because the CDR3's place on the DNA is in doubt, the DNA is left out and the CDR3 is given as listed by TCRdb. V gene TRBV5-1 combines with J gene TRBJ1-1. The CDR3 contains 9 residues when both ends are counted. Germline CDR1 is SGHRS and CDR2 is YFSETQ. CDR3 amino acids: CASREPGLG.

This clonotype occurred a few times. V gene TRBV20-1 combines with J gene TRBJ2-7; TRBD2 matches at 11 bases. This CDR3 spans 16 amino acids. From germline, CDR1 is DFQATT and CDR2 SNEGSKA (reference sequence). Trimming at V came to 1 base and at J to 3 bases, leaving 8 bases not matched to a gene. As DNA, the CDR3 is TGCAGTGCTAGAGGGACTAGCGGGTGGACGGACTACGAGCAGTACTTC. Translated, it gives CSARGTSGWTDYEQYF.

The sample holds a few counts of this clonotype. The chain recombines TRBV10-3 with TRBJ1-2; possibly TRBD1 for D (5 bases). V lost 2 bases, J lost 7 bases, and 17 bases lay in between. The length of the CDR3 is 15 residues. CDR1 and CDR2 (germline): ENHRY, SYGVKD. CDR3 residues: CAISEDRAGQSGYTF. In DNA, the CDR3 is TGTGCCATCAGTGAGGATCGGGCAGGGCAAAGTGGCTACACCTTC.

This clonotype was observed a handful of times. The chain carries TRBV7-7 and TRBJ2-7, with 7 bases matching TRBD1. Germline CDR1 reads SSHAT; CDR2 reads FNYEAQ (reference sequence). This CDR3 has 13 residues. V lost 4 bases, J lost 2 bases, and 2 bases stayed unmatched. The CDR3 protein is CASSYRGPYEQYV. In nucleotides, the CDR3 is TGTGCCAGCAGCTACAGGGGCCCCTACGAGCAGTACGTC.